The present T cell receptor (beta chain) was sequenced within a study of cytomegalovirus exposure and HLA in healthy donors. Findings and caveats of the study: As a later analysis showed, several of the most significant clusters appeared to be linked to common viral pathogens. CMV serostatus was the only recorded immune exposure for donors. Because they were indistinguishable, some V segments, including TRBV6-2 and TRBV6-3, were excluded. The investigators catalogued 164 TCR beta chains as cytomegalovirus-associated.

A multiplex PCR was run with 60 Vbeta primers and 13 Jbeta primers. Data came from immunoSEQ multiplex PCR; TCRdb stores just in-frame clones and leaves some out. The profile shows some 70,000 clones, about 61% of them singletons. The CDR3 spans 13 residues. Germline V gives CDR1 GTSNPN, CDR2 SVGIG (reference sequence). This clone was detected a few times. The antigen remains unidentified. The chain links TRBV30 to TRBJ1-3; 9 bases are shared with TRBD1. Material: PBMCs. This clonotype was sampled from a woman between 50 and 59 years old in good health and CMV-seronegative. The CDR3 loop reads CAWGTGLGNTIYF. DNA for the CDR3: TGTGCATGGGGGACAGGGCTGGGAAACACCATATATTTT.